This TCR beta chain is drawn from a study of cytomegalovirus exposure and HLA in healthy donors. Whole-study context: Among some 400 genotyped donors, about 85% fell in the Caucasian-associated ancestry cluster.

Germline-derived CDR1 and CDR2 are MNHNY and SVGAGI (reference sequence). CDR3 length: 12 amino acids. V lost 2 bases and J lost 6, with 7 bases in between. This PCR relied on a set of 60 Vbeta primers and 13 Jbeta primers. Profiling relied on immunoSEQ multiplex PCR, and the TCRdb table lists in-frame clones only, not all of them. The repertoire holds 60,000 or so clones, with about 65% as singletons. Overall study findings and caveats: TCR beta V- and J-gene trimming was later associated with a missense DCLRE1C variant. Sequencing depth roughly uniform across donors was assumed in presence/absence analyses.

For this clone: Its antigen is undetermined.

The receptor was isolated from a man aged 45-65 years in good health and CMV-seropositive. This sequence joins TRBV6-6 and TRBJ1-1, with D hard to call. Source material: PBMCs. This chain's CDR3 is CASSYPPAEAFF. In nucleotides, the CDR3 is TGTGCCAGCAGTTACCCTCCCGCTGAAGCTTTCTTT.